This TCR beta chain came from a study of cytomegalovirus exposure and HLA in healthy donors (dated by TCRdb to 2016 to 2017). Study-level background: An earlier analysis of roughly 570 of the donors reported approximately 260 Gb of sequence data and 95 million to 130 million unique TCR beta sequences obtained from about 179 million T cells. An earlier analysis of some 500 of the donors used high-throughput TCR beta sequencing to judge whether each TCR beta V gene segment behaved as functional or pseudogenic. About 5 DR-DQ haplotypes were handled as single units for association and clustering, since linkage in the cohort was strong. To predict cytomegalovirus infection status, the study combined high-throughput TCR immunosequencing, statistical association of individual TCRs with disease status, and machine learning. The later analysis used no new phenotypic data to find candidate immune exposures, relying instead on TCR beta sequences and their occurrence across donors. The T cell repertoires of around 670 subjects were profiled by immunosequencing and related to cytomegalovirus serostatus. The number of typed donors differed by locus: about 629-630 for A, B, C, DRB1 and DQB1; approximately 540 for DQA1; over 600 for DPA1; and some 450 for DPB1. Among about 400 genotyped donors of the cohort, an average of approximately 220,000 unique TCR beta nucleotide sequences was sequenced per donor, of which about 18% were non-productive. Among the roughly 370 genotyped donors, 81% belonged to the genetic ancestry cluster associated with self-reported Caucasian donors. Every discovery cohort repertoire had been produced on one sequencing platform. About 280 gigabases of sequencing data and around 87 million unique TCR sequences were included in an early release covering 500 to 750 HLA-typed donors. Alongside the repertoire data, information on donor age, sex, ethnicity and CMV serostatus was compiled. A later analysis re-analyzed previously published TCR beta repertoires from 650 to 800 donors and added high-resolution HLA genotyping to study TCR occurrence patterns. The aim of the study was to test whether cataloging public T cell receptors could identify signatures of past pathogen exposure. Besides the first cohort of roughly 660 subjects, a separate validation cohort made up of 120 different subjects was used. HLA typing included class I and class II loci at four-digit resolution. Genome-wide SNP genotypes for about 55% of the roughly 670 donors were used in a later genetic analysis, which treated that subset as a discovery cohort. What the research found in general, with its limitations: Most CMV-associated TCR beta chains appeared to be HLA-restricted in a later analysis, and the HLA associations seemed to be driven largely by CMV exposure. In an earlier analysis of about 550 of the donors, most TCR beta V segments were observed in productive rearrangements about 87% or about 30% of the time, broadly matching IMGT annotations. The sequencing pipeline was judged likely to have produced a cluster of highly shared sequence variants as a technical artifact. A later genetic analysis reported fewer N-insertions in productive TCRs among donors in an Asian-associated ancestry cluster than the approximately 670-donor mean. When HLA alleles, especially DR and DQ, strongly co-occurred, attributing TCR associations to individual alleles was difficult. Because HLA typing was unavailable for some donors at each locus, only the typed subset was used in association tests. It was suggested by the authors that the approach could potentially be generalized to other disease states and immunological phenotypes. In a later analysis, the rate of TCR association differed among HLA loci, with DRB1 alleles having the most associated TCRs and HLA-C alleles having the fewest. In a later analysis, 15,000 to 20,000 TCR beta sequences were associated with specific HLA alleles at a false discovery rate of 0.05. The study listed approximately 150 TCR beta chains as associated with cytomegalovirus. Because counts were too low, about 15 rarely observed V segments, including chromosome 9 orphons, were left out of the earlier analysis of about 500 of the donors. Roughly uniform sequencing depth across donors was assumed in presence/absence analyses, although this assumption may not hold. In vitro tests confirmed that a few of the cytomegalovirus-associated TCR beta chains recognize cytomegalovirus antigens. Several of the top co-occurrence clusters appeared to be linked to parvovirus B19, influenza, CMV and Epstein-Barr virus, according to a later analysis. The only immune exposure information available for the cohort was CMV serostatus. Cytomegalovirus status was reported to be diagnosed by the classifier with high specificity and sensitivity in both the original and validation cohorts. In a later analysis, HLA-associated TCR beta chains showed more clonal expansion and lower generation probabilities than non-associated chains that were equally common. Most TCR sequences were seen in very few donors, while some public TCRs were found in many individuals. Correlated functional status among segregating V segments might reflect linkage disequilibrium, but an unknown experimental factor could not be ruled out. V-gene and J-gene trimming of TCR beta chains was associated with a missense DCLRE1C variant in a later genetic analysis, and the association was replicated in an independent cohort. In this cohort, only TCR beta chains were sequenced, and detectable features were limited by the absence of alpha or paired-chain data. Because the 87-base-pair reads could not distinguish some IMGT-functional V segments, including TRBV6-2 and TRBV6-3, those segments were excluded. A further reported finding was that TCR beta sequences accurately predicted the HLA-A and HLA-B alleles for most subjects in the first cohort.

The cohort comprised 670 or so healthy bone marrow donors. Cohort members were all nominally healthy when sampled, although unrecorded immune exposures were likely present. The donor tested CMV seropositive and was one of the 289 seropositive cohort members. A peripheral blood sample was collected from each donor, and TCR beta sequencing was performed on peripheral blood mononuclear cells. Genomic DNA extraction from the blood cell samples was performed with the Qiagen DNeasy Blood Extraction Kit. The CDR3 measures 14 amino acids from cysteine to phenylalanine. This entry keeps only the CDR3 DNA: 42 bases, framed from base 1. For this chain, trimming is 4 bases at the V end and 4 bases at the J end, and the number of junction bases without a gene match is 6. CDR1 and CDR2 were assigned from the germline V gene (reference sequence) as SGHNT and YYREEE. On this clone itself: Its target antigen remains unknown. Base qualities are not at hand, and no much larger clone is one base apart.

The protocol used for the library was the immunoSEQ multiplex PCR assay. The multiplex PCR relied on a mix of 60 forward primers for TCR Vbeta segments and 13 reverse primers for TCR Jbeta segments. The CDR3 region of rearranged TCR beta genes was amplified from genomic DNA with a multiplex PCR assay. The Illumina HiSeq System was used to sequence the amplified TCR beta libraries as 87-base-pair reads. The paper's data handling went like this. In a later analysis, some 80 million unique TCR beta chains were counted across the roughly 670 repertoires, and approximately 11 million of these chains were shared by at least two donors. Raw reads were error-corrected and collapsed into unique sequences with a nearest-neighbor algorithm that merged closely related sequences to remove PCR and sequencing errors. Alignment of CDR3 sequences to IMGT reference sequences was used to assign V, D and J gene segments. For a sequence to be retained, a match of at least six nucleotides was required to both a V gene segment and a J gene segment. Rearrangements were called productive when the CDR3 lacked stop codons and stayed in frame with V and J; all others were non-productive. Following IMGT convention, CDR3 was defined as the stretch from the second conserved V-encoded cysteine to the conserved J-encoded phenylalanine. Sequences without an unambiguous match to a single V gene segment were excluded from the earlier analysis of a few hundred of the donors. An earlier analysis of 587 of the donors classified V segments as functional when productive rearrangements were above 56.7% and as segregating when the standard deviation between donors was above 5%. A statistical classification framework was built for diagnosing cytomegalovirus status from the catalog of TCR beta chain sequences. A later analysis assigned V and J genes by comparing TCR nucleotide sequences with IMGT/GENE-DB human TR gene sequences. A later analysis assigned CDR3 sequences and most-parsimonious VDJ recombination scenarios with the TCRdist pipeline. A later analysis defined each TCR beta chain by its CDR3 amino acid sequence plus V-gene family, and excluded reads lacking a unique V-gene family. As a way to deal with suspected cross-contamination and a sequencing artifact, a later analysis dropped hundreds of nucleotide sequences that were highly shared and had low generation probability. In a later analysis, a clonal expansion index for each public chain was calculated from normalized within-repertoire ranks of inferred template counts. In a later analysis, generation probabilities were computed with a VDJ recombination model fitted to out-of-frame rearrangements, and the resulting probabilities were checked against IGoR. A later analysis scored TCR-TCR, TCR-HLA and TCR-CMV co-occurrence with hypergeometric tests, applying a repertoire-size bias correction to TCR pairs. To estimate false discovery rates, a later analysis permuted the HLA or CMV assignments 20 times. A later analysis grouped co-occurring TCRs with DBSCAN, adding TCRdist sequence similarity when clustering within HLA-allele-positive subsets. For co-occurrence clustering, repertoires with fewer than 30,000 or more than 120,000 public chains were excluded, along with five repertoires with anomalous nucleotide sharing. TCRdb took over this immuneACCESS table, retaining in-frame rearrangements with V and J assigned. Such tables are incomplete; in checked studies, under half of the missing clones stem from an unresolved V gene, and the remainder is unexplained. The V and J calls and the clone size are those of that table, but D and trimming were determined from the DNA. The sample table holds about 150,000 clones, of which about 74% were seen once. The ten largest clones take up about 13% of the sample.

The rearrangement joined TRBV5-4 to TRBJ2-5; 8 central bases correspond to TRBD2. The sequenced material came from PBMCs. The TCR sequence derives from a man aged 35-49 years in good health and CMV-seropositive. The CDR3 loop reads CASSPGGVRETQYF. At the DNA level, the sequence is TGTGCCAGCAGCCCCGGGGGGGTTCGAGAGACCCAGTACTTC.